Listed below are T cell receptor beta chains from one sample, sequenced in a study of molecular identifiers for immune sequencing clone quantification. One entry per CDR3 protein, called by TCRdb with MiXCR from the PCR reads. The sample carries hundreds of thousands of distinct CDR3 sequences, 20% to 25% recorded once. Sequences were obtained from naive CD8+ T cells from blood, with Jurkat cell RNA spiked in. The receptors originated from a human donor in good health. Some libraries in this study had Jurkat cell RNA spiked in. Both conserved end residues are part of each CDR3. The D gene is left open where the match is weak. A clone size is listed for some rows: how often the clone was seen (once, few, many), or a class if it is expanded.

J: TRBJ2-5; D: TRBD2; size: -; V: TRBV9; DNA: TGTGCCAGCAGCGTTACCATATTTGGGGAGGGGGAGACCCAGTACTTC; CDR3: CASSVTIFGEGETQYF
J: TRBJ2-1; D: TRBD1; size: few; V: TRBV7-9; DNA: TGTGCCAGCAGCTTAAGGGGACAGCCTCCCTACAATGAGCAGTTCTTC; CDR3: CASSLRGQPPYNEQFF
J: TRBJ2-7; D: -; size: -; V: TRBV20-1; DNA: TGCAGTGCTAAAGGACTAATCTCCTACGAGCAGTACTTC; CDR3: CSAKGLISYEQYF
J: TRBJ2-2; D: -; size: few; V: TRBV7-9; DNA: TGTGCCAGCAGCTCAAGGGGGAACCTAAACACCGGGGAGCTGTTTTTT; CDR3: CASSSRGNLNTGELFF
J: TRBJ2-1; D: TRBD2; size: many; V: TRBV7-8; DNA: TGTGCCAGCAGCCCAAGCGGGAGCTTTTTCAATGAGCAGTTCTTC; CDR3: CASSPSGSFFNEQFF
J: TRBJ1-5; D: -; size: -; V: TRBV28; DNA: TGTGCCAGCAGTTTTCGTCAGATCAATCAGCCCCAGCATTTT; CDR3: CASSFRQINQPQHF
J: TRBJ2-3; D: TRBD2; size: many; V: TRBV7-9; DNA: TGTGCCAGCACCGTGACTAGCGGGGGTCCAGATACGCAGTATTTT; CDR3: CASTVTSGGPDTQYF
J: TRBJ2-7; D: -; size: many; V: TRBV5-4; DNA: TGTGCCAGCAGCTTGGATCCGGGGTTGAGCTACGAGCAGTACTTC; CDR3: CASSLDPGLSYEQYF
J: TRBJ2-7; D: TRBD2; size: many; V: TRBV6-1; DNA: TGTGCCAGCAGTGAAGAGGAGTGGGGGGGGTGGGAGCAGTACTTC; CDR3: CASSEEEWGGWEQYF
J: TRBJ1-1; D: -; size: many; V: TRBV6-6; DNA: TGTGCTTCAGCTTCAGGGCTGAACACTGAAGCTTTCTTT; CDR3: CASASGLNTEAFF
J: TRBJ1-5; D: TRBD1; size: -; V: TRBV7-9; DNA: TGTGCCAGCAGCTTGACTGGGACAGGGGATCAGCCCCAGCATTTT; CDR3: CASSLTGTGDQPQHF
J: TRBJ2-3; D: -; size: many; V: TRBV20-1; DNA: TGCAGTGCTAGAGATTCGGGGACTCACCACAAGGGCACAGATACGCAGTATTTT; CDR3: CSARDSGTHHKGTDTQYF
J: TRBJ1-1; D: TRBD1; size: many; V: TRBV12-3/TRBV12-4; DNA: TGTGCCAGCAGTTTTGCCCGGGACAGGGGAAACACTGAAGCTTTCTTT; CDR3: CASSFARDRGNTEAFF
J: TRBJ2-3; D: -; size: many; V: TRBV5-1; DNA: TGCGCCAGCACCTTGGATACGCAGTATTTT; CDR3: CASTLDTQYF
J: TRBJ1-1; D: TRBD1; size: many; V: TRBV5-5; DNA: TGTGCCAGCAGCTTGGGAAACAGGGGTGAAGCTTTCTTT; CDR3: CASSLGNRGEAFF
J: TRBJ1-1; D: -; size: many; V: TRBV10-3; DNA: TGTGCCATCAGTGAGTCGGGAGATAGCACGGGGACTGAAGCTTTCTTT; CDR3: CAISESGDSTGTEAFF
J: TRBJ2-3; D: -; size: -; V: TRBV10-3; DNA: TGTGCCACCAACAGCTTGGGGGCAGATACGCAGTATTTT; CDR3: CATNSLGADTQYF
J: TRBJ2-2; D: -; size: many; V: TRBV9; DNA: TGTGCCAGCAGCGTATACTACGGGACGACAAACACCGGGGAGCTGTTTTTT; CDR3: CASSVYYGTTNTGELFF
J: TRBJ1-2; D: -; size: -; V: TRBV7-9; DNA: TGTGCCAGCAGCTCATCACCAGGACAGCTCCCGGTTATGGACTATGGCTACACCTTC; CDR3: CASSSSPGQLPVMDYGYTF
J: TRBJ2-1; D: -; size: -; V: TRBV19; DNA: TGTGCCAGTAGTCCCGGGTATAGGAGCTCCTACAATGAGCAGTTCTTC; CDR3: CASSPGYRSSYNEQFF
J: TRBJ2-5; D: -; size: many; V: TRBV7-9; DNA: TGTGCCAGCAGCTTAAGTTCGCAAGAGACCCAGTACTTC; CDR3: CASSLSSQETQYF
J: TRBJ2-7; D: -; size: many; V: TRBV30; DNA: TGTGCCTGGGGGGGTTTAGAGCAGTACTTC; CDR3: CAWGGLEQYF
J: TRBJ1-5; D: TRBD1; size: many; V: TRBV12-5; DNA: TGTGCTAGTGGTTTGGTAGGAGGATGGACAGGGGAAGATGAAAGCAATCAGCCCCAGCATTTT; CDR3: CASGLVGGWTGEDESNQPQHF
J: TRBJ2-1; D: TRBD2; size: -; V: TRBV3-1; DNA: TGTGCCAGCAGCAAGACTAGCAGAACCTACAATGAGCAGTTCTTC; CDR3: CASSKTSRTYNEQFF
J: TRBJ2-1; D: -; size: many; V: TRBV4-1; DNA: TGCGCCAGCAGCCAAGTTGATGCTAGTAAGGAGTTCTTC; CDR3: CASSQVDASKEFF
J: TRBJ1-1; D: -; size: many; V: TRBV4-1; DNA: TGCGCCAGCAGTTCAGCTAGTGAAGCTTTCTTT; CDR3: CASSSASEAFF
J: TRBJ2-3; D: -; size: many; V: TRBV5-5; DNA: TGTGCCAGCAGCTCTGGAGCGGCTAGCACAGATACGCAGTATTTT; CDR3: CASSSGAASTDTQYF
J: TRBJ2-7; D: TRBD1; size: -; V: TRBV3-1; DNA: TGTGCCAGCAGCCAAGTAGTGGACGGACAGGGGGACCGTCGGCAGTACTTC; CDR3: CASSQVVDGQGDRRQYF
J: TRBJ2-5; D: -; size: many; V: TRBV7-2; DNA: TGTGCCAGCAGCCCGGGACTTCAAGAGACCCAGTACTTC; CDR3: CASSPGLQETQYF
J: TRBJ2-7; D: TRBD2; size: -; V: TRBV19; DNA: TGTGCCAGTAGTATAGTAGCGGGAACGGCATACGAGCAGTACTTC; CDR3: CASSIVAGTAYEQYF
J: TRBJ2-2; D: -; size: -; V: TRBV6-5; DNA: TGTGCCAGCAGTTATGATAACACCGGGGAGCTGTTTTTT; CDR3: CASSYDNTGELFF
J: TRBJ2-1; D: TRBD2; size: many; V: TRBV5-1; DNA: TGCGCCAGCAGCTCCGGAGCGGGAGCCGACAATGAGCAGTTCTTC; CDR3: CASSSGAGADNEQFF
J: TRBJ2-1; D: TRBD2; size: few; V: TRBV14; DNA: TGTGCCAGCAGCCAAGAAGTGTGGGGGGGGAAGGGGAATGAGCAGTTCTTC; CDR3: CASSQEVWGGKGNEQFF
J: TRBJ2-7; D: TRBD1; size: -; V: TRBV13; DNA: TGTGCCAGCAGCTCACCGGGACAGGGGGGCGGGCAGTACTTC; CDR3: CASSSPGQGGGQYF
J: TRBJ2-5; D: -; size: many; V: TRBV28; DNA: TGTGCCAGCAGTCCGCCGGCCCGACAGCTTAAGGGGGAGACCCAGTACTTC; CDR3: CASSPPARQLKGETQYF
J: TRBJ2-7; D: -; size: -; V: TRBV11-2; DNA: TGTGCCAGCAGCTTAGTGGGGGTCTGGCACGAGCAGTACTTC; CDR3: CASSLVGVWHEQYF
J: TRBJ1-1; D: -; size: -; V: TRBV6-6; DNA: TGTGCCAGCAGTTACTCGATACAGGGCGATTTGGCTGGAGCTTTCTTT; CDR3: CASSYSIQGDLAGAFF
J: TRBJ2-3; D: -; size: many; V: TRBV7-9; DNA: TGTGCCAGCAGCTTAGCGGTGGGTTCACCTAGCACAGATACGCAGTATTTT; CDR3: CASSLAVGSPSTDTQYF
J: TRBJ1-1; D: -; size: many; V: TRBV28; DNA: TGTGCCAGCAATCAACTCGACCTGGACACTGAAGCTTTCTTT; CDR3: CASNQLDLDTEAFF
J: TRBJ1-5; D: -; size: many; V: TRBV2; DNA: TGTGCCAGCAGTGAAAAAATGGGAGGCAATCAGCCCCAGCATTTT; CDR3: CASSEKMGGNQPQHF
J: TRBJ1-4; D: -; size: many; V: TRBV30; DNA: TGTGCCTGGGGGGCACGGATGAATGAAAAACTGTTTTTT; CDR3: CAWGARMNEKLFF
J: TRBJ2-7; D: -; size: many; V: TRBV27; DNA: TGTGCCGCAGGGACGGGAGTGGTCGAGCAGTACTTC; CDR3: CAAGTGVVEQYF